Below, 7 T cell receptor beta chains from the same sample are listed, as sequenced in a study of early T cells in non-severe SARS-CoV-2 infection. TCRdb reanalysed the 5' RACE reads using MiXCR and keeps one entry per CDR3 protein. The sample yields about 77,000 distinct CDR3 sequences, roughly 5.3% seen once. Sequenced material: whole blood, taken at baseline. These receptors originate from an adult who was a healthcare worker with PCR-confirmed SARS-CoV-2 infection or an uninfected control (not recorded which).

Many counts were recorded for this clonotype. The rearrangement joins TRBV12-3 or TRBV12-4 to TRBJ2-1; weak D call: TRBD2 (6 bases). The CDR3 has 19 amino acids. Trimming removed 4 bases at V and 0 bases at J, with 22 bases between. CDR3 bases: TGTGCCAGCAGTTCCGGGGGAAACCAGGTCCGGAGCTCCTACAATGAGCAGTTCTTC. Protein: CASSSGGNQVRSSYNEQFF.

This clonotype appeared many times. This sequence joins TRBV27 and TRBJ2-7; D gene uncertain. CDR1 is MNHEY, CDR2 SMNVEV, per germline (reference sequence). The length of the CDR3 is 16 residues. The V end was cut by 1 base, the J end by 2 bases, with 15 bases between. This CDR3 is CASSLYTPTGTYEQYF. CDR3 DNA sequence: TGTGCCAGCAGTTTATACACTCCGACGGGTACCTACGAGCAGTACTTC.

This clonotype was picked up many times. The chain is built from TRBV12-3 or TRBV12-4 and TRBJ2-1, with 11 bases lining up with TRBD2. The ends lost 6 bases at V and 3 bases at J; junction bases unmatched: 4. The CDR3 consists of 15 residues. The CDR3 DNA sequence: TGTGCCAGCAGGATTGGACTAGCGGGCTACAATGAGCAGTTCTTC. Translation: CASRIGLAGYNEQFF.

This clonotype occurred a few times. The J gene is TRBJ1-1, the V gene TRBV10-1; no definite D call. Germline V CDR1 and CDR2: WNHNN, SYGVQD (reference sequence). The length of the CDR3 is 13 residues. Deletions cut 3 bases from V and 0 bases from J, with 5 bases between. The CDR3 bases are TGCGCCAGCAGTGACAGGATGAACACTGAAGCTTTCTTT. This codes for CASSDRMNTEAFF.

This clonotype has ten or more counts. The V call is TRBV30, the J call TRBJ1-4; the D gene is possibly TRBD1 (5 bases). Trimming stripped 5 bases from V and 4 bases from J, with 14 bases between. Germline CDR1 GTSNPN, CDR2 SVGIG (reference sequence). There are 14 residues in the CDR3. This CDR3 reads CAWGRDGVNEKLFF. The DNA for the CDR3 is TGTGCCTGGGGCCGGGACGGCGTTAATGAAAAACTGTTTTTT.

There are a few counts of this clonotype. This chain connects TRBV19 to TRBJ2-3, with D perhaps matching TRBD1 (6 bases). Germline V CDR1 and CDR2: LNHDA, SQIVND (reference sequence). Deletions cut 5 bases from V and 4 bases from J, with 19 bases between. The CDR3 extends over 16 amino acids. CDR3 protein: CASSPTGPSLADTQYF. For the CDR3, the DNA is TGTGCCAGTAGTCCGACAGGCCCGAGTTTGGCAGATACGCAGTATTTT. The complete variable domain, with remaining parts taken from reference TRBV19 and TRBJ2-3, reads DGGITQSPKYLFRKEGQNVTLSCEQNLNHDAMYWYRQDPGQGLRLIYYSQIVNDFQKGDIAEGYSVSREKKESFPLTVTSAQKNPTAFYLCASSPTGPSLADTQYFGPGTRLTVL.

This clonotype was seen only a few times. The chain is built from TRBV18 and TRBJ1-1; perhaps TRBD1 as D (5 bases). CDR3 length: 14 residues. The V gene's germline CDR1 is KGHSH and CDR2 LQKENI. The germline V and J ends were trimmed by 2 bases and 4 bases, with 11 bases remaining between them. The CDR3 DNA reads TGTGCCAGCTCACCAGCAGGGCTGCGCACTGAAGCTTTCTTT. Translated: CASSPAGLRTEAFF.